This T cell receptor (beta chain) was identified during a study of cytotoxic CD8 clonotypes in ibrutinib-treated CLL (dated by TCRdb to about 2021). Concerning the study at large: In this cohort, 15 patients were treatment-naive and under 13 were relapsed/refractory, while some 18 had unmutated IGHV. Responses were partial in around 25 patients and complete in 2; after median about 70 months follow-up, about 14 stayed in remission and about twelve progressed. Response samples were taken after a median of roughly 12 months on treatment, ranging from about 6 to 40 months. Samples averaged roughly 280,000 productive templates and 90,000 to 100,000 productive rearrangements. Longitudinal samples were obtainable from about 30% of the roughly 90 participants in the trial. Cryopreserved peripheral blood mononuclear cells were collected at three points: before therapy, at response, and at either sustained remission or disease progression. All remission and progressive disease samples were collected while patients were still receiving ibrutinib. Summary of the overall study and its limitations: Sampling times were not matched between sustained-remission and progressing patients, and lymph node repertoires were not studied. At ibrutinib response clonality went up, during sustained remission it held steady, and at progression it dropped back toward baseline. Public clonotypes were rare and either shrank or stayed stable during treatment, and the rise in clonality at ibrutinib response reflected expansion of private clonotypes. Baseline clonality exceeded that of age-matched healthy donors and correlated strongly with circulating CD8+ T-cell counts.

Measured from the cysteine to the phenylalanine, the CDR3 is 12 residues long. The sequence is cut down to CDR3 DNA, 36 bases in frame from base 1. V gives up 5 bases and J gives up 3 bases, and the segment between their germline ends measures 8 bases. The germline V gene specifies SGHTA as CDR1 and FQGNSA as CDR2. A remark on this clone: What antigen it recognizes has not been identified. The input lacks base qualities; no much larger clone sits a single base away.

A MiSeq instrument was used for deep resolution sequencing, which targeted depths ranging from 1 in 1 million up to 1 in 200,000 T cells, with coverage averaging 10x for each clonotype. TCR beta libraries were generated with the immunoSEQ hsTCRB Kit. In the source study's methods: The data were analyzed with ImmunoSEQ Analyzer and ImmunoSEQ Data Assistant, and V, D and J gene assignments followed IMGT definitions. Clonality, which ranges from 0 to 1, was calculated as one minus the normalized Shannon entropy of productive rearrangement frequencies. Public clonotype analysis was restricted to overrepresented clonotypes comprising at least 0.05% of each patient's repertoire. Repertoires from some 13 age-matched healthy donors in immuneACCESS were used as clonality controls. The table comes from immuneACCESS by way of TCRdb, which keeps in-frame sequences with V and J called. Part of the clones is missing from these tables; in studies checked, under half for an unresolved V gene and the rest for unknown reasons. V, J and clone size were drawn from that table, and D and trimming were deduced from the DNA. The sample includes 130,000 or so clones, with around 77% observed a single time. The biggest ten clones account for approximately 28% of the sample.

The sample's time point label, decoded: 12 months on ibrutinib. Roughly 2.2 micrograms of genomic DNA were extracted from cryopreserved PBMCs for TCR beta library preparation. High-throughput TCR beta sequencing was performed on longitudinal blood samples from CLL patients receiving ibrutinib monotherapy. The patients took part in an open-label, single-center phase 2 trial of ibrutinib monotherapy. This receptor chain uses TRBV7-2 and TRBJ2-7; no D gene can be assigned with confidence. The material sequenced was PBMCs, taken after 12 months of ibrutinib treatment. This sequence originates from a human donor with chronic lymphocytic leukemia. The CDR3 is CASSRPGYEQYF. Read as DNA, the sequence is TGTGCCAGCAGCCGCCCTGGCTACGAGCAGTACTTC.